This T cell receptor (beta chain) was captured in a study of cytomegalovirus exposure and HLA in healthy donors. Study observations and caveats: Association of approximately 16,000 TCR beta sequences with HLA alleles was found at 0.05 false discovery rate in a later analysis.

Notes on this clone: What it binds is unknown.

The PCR used 60 Vbeta and 13 Jbeta primers. Assay: immunoSEQ multiplex PCR; the TCRdb copy retains only in-frame clones and omits some. The repertoire has about 200,000 clones, about 77% of them found once; the top ten carry 2.9%. This CDR3 region has 13 residues. Per germline, CDR1 GTSNPN and CDR2 SVGIG (reference sequence). Trimming removed 2 bases from V and 4 bases from J; junction bases left unmatched: 4. The sequenced material came from PBMCs. This clonotype originated in a woman aged 25 to 45 in good health and CMV-seronegative. The V gene is TRBV30, the J gene TRBJ2-5, with 7 bases aligning to TRBD2. The chain's CDR3 is CAWSPSGGETQYF. CDR3 in DNA: TGTGCCTGGAGTCCTTCGGGGGGAGAGACCCAGTACTTC.